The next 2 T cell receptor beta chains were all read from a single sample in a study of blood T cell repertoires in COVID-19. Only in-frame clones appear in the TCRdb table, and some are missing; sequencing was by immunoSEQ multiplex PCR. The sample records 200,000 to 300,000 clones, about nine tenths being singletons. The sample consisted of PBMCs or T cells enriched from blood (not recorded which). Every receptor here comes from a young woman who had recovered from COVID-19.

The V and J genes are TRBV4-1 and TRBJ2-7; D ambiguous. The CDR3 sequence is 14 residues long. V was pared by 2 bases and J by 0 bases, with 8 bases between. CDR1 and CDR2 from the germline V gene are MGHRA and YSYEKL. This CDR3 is CASSQHSNSYEQYF. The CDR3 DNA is TGCGCCAGCAGCCAACACTCAAACTCCTACGAGCAGTACTTC.

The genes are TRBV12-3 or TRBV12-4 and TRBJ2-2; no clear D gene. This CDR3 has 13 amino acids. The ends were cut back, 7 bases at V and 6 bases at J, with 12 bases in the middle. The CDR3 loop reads CASTIQFPGELFF. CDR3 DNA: TGTGCCAGCACAATCCAATTCCCCGGGGAGCTGTTTTTT.